This T cell receptor beta chain is drawn from a study of cytomegalovirus exposure and HLA in healthy donors (TCRdb year 2017). Describing the broader study: An earlier analysis of approximately 590 of the donors reported 250 to 300 Gb of sequence data and roughly 100 million unique TCR beta sequences from 150 million to 200 million T cells. The later analysis used no new phenotypic data to find candidate immune exposures, relying instead on TCR beta sequences and their occurrence across donors. A later analysis re-examined previously published TCR beta repertoires from hundreds of donors and added high-resolution HLA genotyping to investigate patterns of TCR occurrence. Roughly 300 gigabases of sequencing data and roughly 90 million unique TCR sequences were included in an early release covering several hundred HLA-typed donors. The study aimed to test whether cataloging public T cell receptors could reveal signatures of past pathogen exposure. All discovery cohort repertoires had been generated on a single sequencing platform. Roughly 5 DR-DQ haplotypes were handled as single units for association and clustering, since linkage in the cohort was strong. An earlier analysis of approximately 640 of the donors applied high-throughput TCR beta sequencing to assess whether each TCR beta V gene segment acted as functional or pseudogenic. Donor age, sex, ethnicity and CMV serostatus were collected together with the repertoire data. High-throughput TCR immunosequencing, statistical association of individual TCRs with disease status, and machine learning were combined to predict cytomegalovirus infection status. The study profiled the T cell repertoires of about 720 subjects by immunosequencing and related them to cytomegalovirus serostatus. Among 300 to 500 genotyped donors of the cohort, an average of roughly 230,000 unique TCR beta nucleotide sequences was sequenced per donor, of which approximately 18% were non-productive. In a later genetic analysis, genome-wide SNP genotypes for about three fifths of the roughly 670 donors were used, and that subset was treated as a discovery cohort. Of the approximately 400 genotyped donors, about 80% fell in the genetic ancestry cluster associated with self-reported Caucasian donors. Class I and class II HLA loci were covered by the typing at four-digit resolution. Along with the roughly 700-subject first cohort, a separate validation cohort of around 120 different subjects was used. The number of donors typed differed by locus, with about 629-630 for A, B, C, DRB1 and DQB1, around 560 for DQA1, 600 to 610 for DPA1, and roughly 450 for DPB1. Broad study findings and their caveats: In a later analysis, HLA-associated TCR beta chains showed more clonal expansion and lower generation probabilities than non-associated chains that were equally common. Because some donors lacked HLA typing at each locus, the association tests relied only on the typed subset. In vitro tests confirmed that three of the cytomegalovirus-associated TCR beta chains recognize cytomegalovirus antigens. In an earlier analysis of some 500 of the donors, most TCR beta V segments appeared in productive rearrangements about 87% or about 30% of the time, broadly matching IMGT annotations. In a later analysis, the rate of TCR association differed among HLA loci, with DRB1 alleles having the most associated TCRs and HLA-C alleles having the fewest. It was suggested by the authors that the approach could potentially be generalized to other disease states and immunological phenotypes. Because counts were too low, around 18 rarely observed V segments, including chromosome 9 orphons, were left out of the earlier analysis of 587 of the donors. Strong co-occurrence of HLA alleles, especially DR and DQ, made assigning TCR associations to individual alleles difficult. Correlated functional status among segregating V segments might be attributable to linkage disequilibrium, but an unknown experimental factor could not be ruled out. While some public TCRs were present in many individuals, most TCR sequences turned up only very rarely across donors. Immune exposure information for the cohort was limited to CMV serostatus. In both the original and validation cohorts, the classifier was reported to diagnose cytomegalovirus status with high specificity and sensitivity. In the study, 164 TCR beta chains were listed as associated with cytomegalovirus. A cluster of highly shared sequence variants was judged likely to represent a technical artifact of the sequencing pipeline. In a later analysis, several top co-occurrence clusters were reported to appear linked to parvovirus B19, influenza, CMV and Epstein-Barr virus. According to a later analysis, most CMV-associated TCR beta chains appeared to be HLA-restricted, and the HLA associations seemed to be driven largely by CMV exposure. Only TCR beta chains were sequenced in this cohort, and the absence of alpha or paired-chain data limited detectable features. A further reported finding was that TCR beta sequences accurately predicted the HLA-A and HLA-B alleles for most subjects in the first cohort. In a later genetic analysis, a missense DCLRE1C variant was associated with V-gene and J-gene trimming of TCR beta chains, and the association was replicated in an independent cohort. In a later analysis, more than 15,000 TCR beta sequences were associated with specific HLA alleles at a false discovery rate of 0.05. The 87-base-pair reads could not distinguish some IMGT-functional V segments, including TRBV6-2 and TRBV6-3, so those segments were excluded. Sequencing depth was assumed to be roughly uniform across donors in the presence/absence analyses, though that assumption may not hold. A later genetic analysis reported fewer N-insertions in productive TCRs among donors in an Asian-associated ancestry cluster than the approximately 700-donor mean.

Library prep was done by the immunoSEQ multiplex PCR assay. For the multiplex PCR, a mixture combining 60 forward primers for TCR Vbeta segments and 13 reverse primers for TCR Jbeta segments was used. The CDR3 region of rearranged TCR beta genes was amplified from genomic DNA by a multiplex PCR assay. Amplified TCR beta libraries were sequenced as 87-base-pair reads on the Illumina HiSeq System. In the authors' own workflow: In a later analysis, tens of millions of unique TCR beta chains were counted across the 500 to 700 repertoires, and around 11 million of these chains were shared by at least two donors. Raw reads were error-corrected and collapsed into unique sequences with a nearest-neighbor algorithm that merged closely related sequences to remove PCR and sequencing errors. CDR3 sequences were aligned to IMGT reference sequences to assign V, D and J gene segments. For a sequence to be retained, at least a six-nucleotide match to both a V gene segment and a J gene segment was required. Rearrangements were called productive when the CDR3 lacked stop codons and stayed in frame with V and J; all others were non-productive. Following IMGT convention, CDR3 was defined as the stretch from the second conserved V-encoded cysteine to the conserved J-encoded phenylalanine. In an earlier analysis of 500 to 650 of the donors, sequences lacking an unambiguous match to a single V gene segment were excluded. An earlier analysis of almost 600 of the donors classified V segments as functional when productive rearrangements were above 56.7% and as segregating when the standard deviation between donors was above 5%. A statistical classification framework was developed to diagnose cytomegalovirus status using the catalog of TCR beta chain sequences. In a later analysis, V and J genes were assigned by comparing TCR nucleotide sequences against IMGT/GENE-DB human TR gene sequences. The TCRdist pipeline was used in a later analysis to assign CDR3 sequences and most-parsimonious VDJ recombination scenarios. In a later analysis, each TCR beta chain was defined by its CDR3 amino acid sequence together with its V-gene family, and reads lacking a unique V-gene family were excluded. As a way to deal with suspected cross-contamination and a sequencing artifact, a later analysis dropped approximately 590 nucleotide sequences that were highly shared and had low generation probability. In a later analysis, a clonal expansion index was calculated for each public chain from normalized within-repertoire ranks of inferred template counts. In a later analysis, generation probabilities were computed with a VDJ recombination model fitted to out-of-frame rearrangements, and the resulting probabilities were checked against IGoR. In a later analysis, hypergeometric tests were used to score TCR-TCR, TCR-HLA and TCR-CMV co-occurrence, with a repertoire-size bias correction applied to TCR pairs. A later analysis estimated false discovery rates by permuting HLA or CMV assignments 20 times. In a later analysis, co-occurring TCRs were grouped with DBSCAN, and TCRdist sequence similarity was added when clustering was performed within HLA-allele-positive subsets. For co-occurrence clustering, repertoires with fewer than 30,000 or more than 120,000 public chains were excluded, along with five or six repertoires with anomalous nucleotide sharing. TCRdb carries this immuneACCESS record with in-frame sequences only. Its versions omit some clonotypes, under half of them owing to an unresolved V gene in the studies checked, with the rest unexplained. That table is the source of V, J and clone size, and D and trimming were worked out from the DNA. For this sample the table gives under 200,000 clones, of which approximately 81% were detected only once. The top ten clones comprise 0.95% to 1.3% of the sample.

As to this clone: It has no known antigen specificity. Base qualities are missing; no much larger clone stands one base away.

The cohort comprised around 690 healthy bone marrow donors. Cohort members were all nominally healthy when sampled, although unrecorded immune exposures were likely present. The donor was CMV seronegative and belonged to the group of 380 or so seronegative cohort members. A peripheral blood sample was collected from each donor, and TCR beta sequencing was performed on peripheral blood mononuclear cells. The Qiagen DNeasy Blood Extraction Kit was used to extract genomic DNA from the blood cell samples. Relative to germline, V is missing 8 bases and J is missing 2 bases, with 11 bases of the junction outside any gene match. CDR1 GTSNPN and CDR2 SVGIG are derived from the germline V gene (reference sequence). The CDR3 covers 15 residues, taking in both the cysteine and the phenylalanine. Solely the CDR3 DNA is kept, with 45 bases framed from the first base.

Sample: PBMCs. The TCR was taken from a man aged 25-45 years in good health and CMV-seronegative. The sequence is built from TRBV30 and TRBJ2-2, with 7 junctional bases fitting TRBD1. The DNA sequence follows: TGTGCCAGGTCGGGACAGTCCATCAACACCGGGGAGCTGTTTTTT. Translated, this is CARSGQSINTGELFF.